This T cell receptor (beta chain) was identified during a study of cytomegalovirus exposure and HLA in healthy donors. For this clone: Antigen: not known.

CDR3 size: 16 residues. The V gene lost 5 bases and the J gene lost 1 base, with 12 bases spanning the gap. Germline CDR1 reads SGHTA; CDR2 reads FQGTGA. The PCR had 60 Vbeta and 13 Jbeta primers. Assay: immunoSEQ multiplex PCR; the TCRdb copy retains only in-frame clones and omits some. The sample's table shows 100,000 or so clones. Whole-study findings and limits: Earlier results showed most TCR beta V segments being productive about 87% or about 30% of the time.

V usage is TRBV7-3 and J usage is TRBJ2-6; tentatively, D is TRBD2 (5 bases). The specimen was PBMCs. The clonotype originates from a woman aged 25 to 39 in good health and CMV-seronegative. The CDR3 DNA sequence: TGTGCCAGCAGCCGCGGGTGGGAGTCTGGGGCCAACGTCCTGACTTTC. It yields the protein CASSRGWESGANVLTF.